This T cell receptor (beta chain) derives from a study of T cell responses to AZD1222 COVID-19 vaccine. CDR3 length: 15 amino acids. CDR1 is SGHRS, CDR2 YFSETQ, per germline. The V gene lost 0 bases and the J gene lost 1 base, with 8 bases spanning the gap. Combined were second doses at about 4 or about 12 weeks. Study results and caveats: Regions left unmutated in variants are reportedly the target of nearly half of spike-specific TCRs. The study identified only five to seven AZD1222 recipients as seropositive at baseline. Clonal diversity was possibly underestimated; the donors were predominantly white British and more often female.

This clone ranks as medium-sized. Its target is unknown. Sequencing was performed with immunoSEQ multiplex PCR; in TCRdb, only in-frame clones are kept and a portion is missing. The sample has fewer than 50,000 clones; 80% to 95% are singletons. The starting material was peripheral blood, obtained 28 days after the second AZD1222 dose. V usage is TRBV5-1 and J usage is TRBJ1-3; D is undetermined. The receptor was isolated from an adult who received the AZD1222 COVID-19 vaccine. CDR3: CASSLARSSGNTIYF. CDR3 coding DNA: TGCGCCAGCAGCTTGGCCAGGTCTTCTGGAAACACCATATATTTT. The full variable domain, with the rest looked up from reference TRBV5-1 and TRBJ1-3, is KAGVTQTPRYLIKTRGQQVTLSCSPISGHRSVSWYQQTPGQGLQFLFEYFSETQRNKGNFPGRFSGRQFSNSRSEMNVSTLELGDSALYLCASSLARSSGNTIYFGEGSWLTVV.